One and the same sample provided the 10 T cell receptor beta chains below, sequenced in a study of identical twins. TCRdb independently ran MiXCR on the 5' RACE reads; one entry per CDR3 protein. The sample gives about 470,000 distinct CDR3 sequences, approximately 24% of which show up once; 2.9% is in the top ten. These sequences were also reported in another study, on T cells expressing NK-cell markers.

What was sequenced was CD4+ T cells sorted from blood. These receptors originate from a woman younger than 35 in good health.

In this sample, this clonotype turned up a few times. V and J are TRBV29-1 and TRBJ2-2, with 7 bases lining up with TRBD2. Looked up from germline, CDR1 is SQVTM and CDR2 is ANQGSEA. The length of the CDR3 is 14 residues. J was trimmed by 3 bases and V by 6 bases; bases with no gene match: 7. The CDR3 region has the DNA TGCAGCGTAACTGGACTAGTTGACACCGGGGAGCTGTTTTTT. It specifies CSVTGLVDTGELFF.

This clonotype was seen a few times. The J gene is TRBJ2-1, the V gene TRBV20-1, with TRBD2 matching 9 bases. The CDR3 is 14 amino acids. V dropped 2 bases and J dropped 4; count of bases not matched to a gene: 3. CDR1 is DFQATT and CDR2 is SNEGSKA in the germline V gene (reference sequence). The CDR3 bases are TGCAGTGCTAGACGGCGGGAGGGATACAATGAGCAGTTCTTC. It codes for CSARRREGYNEQFF.

The rearrangement links TRBV7-8 to TRBJ2-7, with a tentative D call TRBD2 (6 bases). Germline V gene lookup returns CDR1 SGHVS and CDR2 FQNEAQ. The CDR3 has 14 residues. V was cut by 5 bases and J by 0 bases, with 11 bases left in between. This CDR3 reads CASSLSAGSYEQYF. The CDR3 nucleotides are TGTGCCAGCAGCCTATCAGCGGGCTCCTACGAGCAGTACTTC.

This clonotype was detected a few times. The V gene is TRBV3-1, the J gene TRBJ2-1; D tentatively reads TRBD1 or TRBD2 (5 bases each). This CDR3 comprises 12 residues. Germline-derived CDR1 and CDR2 are LGHDT and YNNKEL (reference sequence). V dropped 5 bases and J dropped 11 bases, with 13 bases sitting between them. This CDR3 reads CASSFRGTQQFF. The CDR3, as DNA: TGTGCCAGCAGCTTTAGAGGGACCCAGCAGTTCTTC.

This clonotype has more than one count but fewer than ten. The rearrangement uses TRBV30 and TRBJ2-7, with 10 positions matching TRBD2. V shed 2 bases and J 6 bases; nucleotides not matched to a gene: 10. The CDR3 sequence is 15 residues long. CDR1 and CDR2 from the germline V gene are GTSNPN and SVGIG (reference sequence). CDR3 bases: TGTGCCTGGAGTATTTCGGCTAGCGGGAGTCGCGAGCAGTACTTC. This encodes CAWSISASGSREQYF.

This clonotype has ten or more counts. The chain recombines TRBV10-3 with TRBJ1-1, with 7 bases matching TRBD1. This CDR3 is built from 14 residues. Unmatched junction bases numbered 8, after V lost 9 bases and J lost 1 base. Germline loops: CDR1 ENHRY, CDR2 SYGVKD. The CDR3 loop reads CAIARQGSNTEAFF. The CDR3 coding sequence is TGTGCCATTGCGAGACAGGGATCGAACACTGAAGCTTTCTTT.

The rearrangement joins TRBV12-3 or TRBV12-4 to TRBJ2-5, with 11 bases lining up with TRBD2. The CDR3 runs 22 residues. V was clipped by 3 bases and J by 3 bases; unmatched bases: 24. CDR3 sequence (DNA): TGTGCCAGCAGTTTGGGATCTTCCGGGACTAGCGGTCCCAGGCGTGGGAAAGAGACCCAGTACTTC. Amino acids: CASSLGSSGTSGPRRGKETQYF.

Judged by abundance, this clonotype is medium-sized. The V call is TRBV5-6, the J call TRBJ2-2; 8 bases fit TRBD1. Germline CDR1 and CDR2: SGHDT and YYEEEE. This CDR3 is built from 16 residues. The junction had 6 bases not matched to a gene; V was cut back by 3 bases and J by 2 bases. CDR3 residues: CASSSMGTGNTGELFF. The CDR3 nucleotides read TGTGCCAGCAGCTCAATGGGGACAGGAAACACCGGGGAGCTGTTTTTT.

This clonotype came up a few times. The V gene is TRBV18, the J gene TRBJ1-2; 7 bases are shared with TRBD1. Germline loops: CDR1 KGHSH, CDR2 LQKENI. This CDR3 spans 15 amino acids. The ends lost 4 bases at V and 2 bases at J; junction bases unmatched: 7. The CDR3 sequence is CASSQLLQGNYGYTF. Here the CDR3 DNA reads TGTGCCAGCTCACAACTCTTACAGGGGAACTATGGCTACACCTTC.

The rearrangement links TRBV12-3 or TRBV12-4 to TRBJ2-5; TRBD2 aligns across 13 bases. The trim removed 4 bases at V and 4 bases at J, leaving 6 bases unmatched. This CDR3 spans 16 amino acids. CDR3 coding DNA: TGTGCCAGCAGTTCCTCACTAGCGGGGGGGGTAGAGACCCAGTACTTC. Translation: CASSSSLAGGVETQYF.